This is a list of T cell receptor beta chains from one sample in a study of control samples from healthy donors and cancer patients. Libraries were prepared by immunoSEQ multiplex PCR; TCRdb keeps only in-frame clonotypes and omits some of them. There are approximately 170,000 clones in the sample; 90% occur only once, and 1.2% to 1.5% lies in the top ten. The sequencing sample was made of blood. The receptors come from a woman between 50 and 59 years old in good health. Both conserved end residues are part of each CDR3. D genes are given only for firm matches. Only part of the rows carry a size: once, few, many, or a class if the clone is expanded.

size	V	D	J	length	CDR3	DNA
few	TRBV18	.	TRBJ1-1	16	CASSTSRLGAGTEAFF	TGTGCCAGCTCAACGTCCCGTCTGGGGGCAGGCACTGAAGCTTTCTTT
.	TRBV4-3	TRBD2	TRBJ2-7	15	CASSLGLAGVYEQYF	TGCGCCAGCAGCCTTGGACTAGCGGGAGTCTACGAGCAGTACTTC
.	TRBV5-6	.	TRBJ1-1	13	CASSLIWNTEAFF	TGTGCCAGCAGCTTGATATGGAACACTGAAGCTTTCTTT
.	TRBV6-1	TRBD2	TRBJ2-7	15	CASSEVSSGSYEQYF	TGTGCCAGCAGTGAAGTGAGTAGCGGGAGTTACGAGCAGTACTTC
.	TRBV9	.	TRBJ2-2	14	CASSVEGATGELFF	TGTGCCAGCAGCGTAGAGGGCGCAACCGGGGAGCTGTTTTTT
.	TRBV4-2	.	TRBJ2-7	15	CASSRGGPTSYEQYF	TGTGCCAGCAGCCGAGGGGGACCAACTTCCTACGAGCAGTACTTC
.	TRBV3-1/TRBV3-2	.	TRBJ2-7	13	CASSPDASYEQYF	TGTGCCAGCAGCCCGGACGCTTCCTACGAGCAGTACTTC
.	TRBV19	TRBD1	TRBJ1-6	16	CASSIDPAGGRSPLHF	TGTGCCAGTAGTATAGATCCTGCAGGGGGCCGTTCACCCCTCCACTTT
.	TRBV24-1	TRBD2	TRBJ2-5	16	CATSGGREDLQETQYF	TGTGCCACCAGTGGTGGACGGGAGGACCTTCAAGAGACCCAGTACTTC
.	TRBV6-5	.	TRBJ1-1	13	CASRRIMNTEAFF	TGTGCCAGCAGACGTATCATGAACACTGAAGCTTTCTTT
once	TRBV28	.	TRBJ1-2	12	CASRPGSYGYTF	TGTGCCAGCAGGCCCGGGTCTTACGGCTACACCTTC
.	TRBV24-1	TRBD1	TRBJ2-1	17	CATSGSFRDRGLNEQFF	TGTGCCACCAGTGGCAGTTTTCGGGACAGGGGTCTGAATGAGCAGTTCTTC
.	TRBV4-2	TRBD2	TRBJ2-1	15	CASSQVGSGGAEQFF	TGTGCCAGCAGCCAAGTGGGTAGCGGGGGGGCTGAGCAGTTCTTC
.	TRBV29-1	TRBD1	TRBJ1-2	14	CSVAPGTGNYGYTF	TGCAGCGTTGCCCCTGGGACAGGGAACTATGGCTACACCTTC
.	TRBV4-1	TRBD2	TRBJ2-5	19	CASSQELNLAGGPGETQYF	TGCGCCAGCAGCCAAGAATTGAACCTAGCGGGGGGGCCGGGGGAGACCCAGTACTTC
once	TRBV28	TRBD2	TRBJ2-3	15	CASSLLAGGKDTQYF	TGTGCCAGCAGTTTACTAGCGGGAGGGAAAGATACGCAGTATTTT
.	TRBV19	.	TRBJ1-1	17	CATSGTFMGFANTEAFF	TGTGCCACCTCGGGGACCTTCATGGGATTTGCGAACACTGAAGCTTTCTTT
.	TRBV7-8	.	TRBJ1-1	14	CASSVTGLYTEAFF	TGTGCCAGCAGCGTTACAGGGTTGTATACTGAAGCTTTCTTT
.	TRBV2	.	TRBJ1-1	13	CASRVGGDTEAFF	TGTGCCAGCAGGGTAGGGGGGGACACTGAAGCTTTCTTT
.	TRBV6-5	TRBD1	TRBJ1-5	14	CATSGTGNNQPQHF	TGTGCCACTTCAGGGACAGGGAATAATCAGCCCCAGCATTTT
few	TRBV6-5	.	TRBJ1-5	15	CASSYGIEGNQPQHF	TGTGCCAGCAGTTACGGAATCGAGGGCAATCAGCCCCAGCATTTT
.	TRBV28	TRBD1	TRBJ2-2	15	CASTEDRGWAGELFF	TGTGCCAGCACGGAGGACAGGGGTTGGGCCGGGGAGCTGTTTTTT
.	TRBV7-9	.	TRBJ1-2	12	CASSSETLTSSF	TGTGCCAGCAGCTCAGAGACACTTACTTCCTCCTTC
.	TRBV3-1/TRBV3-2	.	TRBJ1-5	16	CASSQDLQGRDQPQHF	TGTGCCAGCAGCCAAGATCTACAGGGTCGTGATCAGCCCCAGCATTTT
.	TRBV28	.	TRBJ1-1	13	CASRAGGNTEAFF	TGTGCCAGCAGGGCCGGCGGGAACACTGAAGCTTTCTTT
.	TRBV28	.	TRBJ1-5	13	CASSPPRFQPQHF	TGTGCCAGCAGTCCCCCCAGGTTTCAGCCCCAGCATTTT
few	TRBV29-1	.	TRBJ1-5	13	CSVEEGAGQPQHF	TGCAGCGTTGAAGAGGGGGCTGGACAGCCCCAGCATTTT
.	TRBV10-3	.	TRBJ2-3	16	CAISYGGTGRTDTQYF	TGTGCCATCAGTTACGGTGGCACCGGAAGGACAGATACGCAGTATTTT
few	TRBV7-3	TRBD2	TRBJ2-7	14	CASSPLAGGGEQYF	TGTGCCAGCAGCCCACTAGCGGGCGGCGGCGAGCAGTACTTC
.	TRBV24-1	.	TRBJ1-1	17	CATSDLRAADANTEAFF	TGTGCCACCAGTGATTTACGGGCTGCAGATGCGAACACTGAAGCTTTCTTT
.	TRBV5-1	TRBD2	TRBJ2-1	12	CASSRTSGEQFF	TGCGCCAGCAGCCGGACTAGCGGGGAGCAGTTCTTC
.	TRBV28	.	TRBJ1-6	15	CASSIRRVYNSPLHF	TGTGCCAGCAGCATTCGCCGAGTGTATAATTCACCCCTCCACTTT
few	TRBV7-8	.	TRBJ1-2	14	CASTPDRSYYGYTF	TGTGCCAGCACCCCCGACAGGTCCTACTATGGCTACACCTTC
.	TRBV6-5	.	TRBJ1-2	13	CASTYGGNYGYTF	TGTGCCAGCACCTACGGCGGTAACTATGGCTACACCTTC
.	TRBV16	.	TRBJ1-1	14	CASSQERGDTEAFF	TGTGCCAGCAGCCAAGAACGGGGGGACACTGAAGCTTTCTTT
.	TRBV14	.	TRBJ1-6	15	CASSQDRVGGSPLHF	TGTGCCAGCAGCCAAGATAGAGTCGGAGGTTCACCCCTCCACTTT
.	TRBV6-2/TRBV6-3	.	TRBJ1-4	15	CASSSPGRSDEKLFF	TGTGCCAGCAGTTCCCCCGGACGGAGCGATGAAAAACTGTTTTTT
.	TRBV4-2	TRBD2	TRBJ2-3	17	CASSRSGTSGGTDTQYF	TGTGCCAGCAGCCGATCCGGGACTAGCGGAGGCACAGATACGCAGTATTTT
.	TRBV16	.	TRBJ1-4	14	CASSQGAVNEKLFF	TGTGCCAGCAGCCAGGGGGCAGTTAATGAAAAACTGTTTTTT
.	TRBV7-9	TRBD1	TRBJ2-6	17	CASSARTGSSGANVLTF	TGTGCCAGCAGCGCCCGGACAGGGAGCTCTGGGGCCAACGTCCTGACTTTC
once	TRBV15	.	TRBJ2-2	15	CATSTPGQASGELFF	TGTGCCACCAGCACCCCGGGGCAGGCAAGCGGGGAGCTGTTTTTT
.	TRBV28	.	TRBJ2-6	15	CASSSLISGANVLTF	TGTGCCAGCAGTTCCCTTATCTCTGGGGCCAACGTCCTGACTTTC
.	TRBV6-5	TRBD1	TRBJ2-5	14	CASGRQGAAETQYF	TGTGCCAGCGGCCGCCAGGGGGCTGCAGAGACCCAGTACTTC
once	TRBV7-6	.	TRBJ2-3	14	CASSLGPHTDTQYF	TGTGCCAGCAGCTTGGGGCCCCACACAGATACGCAGTATTTT
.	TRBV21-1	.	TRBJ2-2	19	CASSKLERLAGGRAGELFF	TGTGCCAGCAGCAAATTGGAACGCCTAGCGGGAGGAAGAGCCGGGGAGCTGTTTTTT
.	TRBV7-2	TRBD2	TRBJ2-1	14	CASSLDLAGNEQFF	TGTGCCAGCAGCTTAGATCTAGCGGGCAATGAGCAGTTCTTC
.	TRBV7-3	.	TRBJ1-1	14	CASSLRAVNTEAFF	TGTGCCAGCAGCCTAAGGGCGGTGAACACTGAAGCTTTCTTT
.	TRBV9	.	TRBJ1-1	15	CASSVDSVGGREAFF	TGTGCCAGCAGCGTAGATTCTGTCGGCGGGCGCGAGGCTTTCTTT
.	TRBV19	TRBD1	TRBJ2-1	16	CASRLTGTGTYNEQFF	TGTGCCAGTAGGCTTACAGGGACAGGCACCTACAATGAGCAGTTCTTC
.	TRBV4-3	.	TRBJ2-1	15	CASSPDGGSYNEQFF	TGCGCCAGCAGCCCAGACGGAGGCTCCTACAATGAGCAGTTCTTC